The 3 T cell receptor beta chains listed next were all sequenced from one sample in a study of memory CD4+ T cells and cytomegalovirus serostatus. Libraries were prepared by immunoSEQ multiplex PCR; TCRdb keeps only in-frame clonotypes and omits some of them. The data contain 85,000 to 100,000 clones, 80% of them singletons. The sort gate was single viable CD3+CD4+CD8-CD45RO+ cells for memory CD4+ T cells. Sequenced material: memory CD4+ T cells from blood. These receptors were obtained from an adult in good health and CMV-seropositive.

The gene calls are TRBV2 and TRBJ2-2; D perhaps matches TRBD1 (6 bases). This CDR3 has 15 amino acids. CDR1 and CDR2 (germline): SNHLY, FYNNEI. V shed 6 bases and J shed 0 bases, with 11 bases lying between them. The CDR3 loop is CASRNGQSNTGELFF. DNA for the CDR3: TGTGCCAGCAGGAACGGACAGTCGAACACCGGGGAGCTGTTTTTT. Combining the CDR3 with reference TRBV2 and TRBJ2-2 gives the whole variable domain EPEVTQTPSHQVTQMGQEVILRCVPISNHLYFYWYRQILGQKVEFLVSFYNNEISEKSEIFDDQFSVERPDGSNFTLKIRSTKLEDSAMYFCASRNGQSNTGELFFGEGSRLTVL.

The V gene is TRBV5-1, the J gene TRBJ1-4; D is possibly TRBD1 (5 bases). Germline V lookup: CDR1 SGHRS, CDR2 YFSETQ. Trimming left V 2 bases short and J 4 bases short, with 9 bases between. The CDR3 contains 14 residues. CDR3 DNA sequence: TGCGCCAGCAGCTTAGGGACCGATAATGAAAAACTGTTTTTT. As protein: CASSLGTDNEKLFF. The full variable domain, completed using reference TRBV5-1 and TRBJ1-4, is KAGVTQTPRYLIKTRGQQVTLSCSPISGHRSVSWYQQTPGQGLQFLFEYFSETQRNKGNFPGRFSGRQFSNSRSEMNVSTLELGDSALYLCASSLGTDNEKLFFGSGTQLSVL.

The sample holds one count of this clone. CDR3 amino acids: CAWSDNSVSKNIQYF. CDR3 DNA sequence: TGTGCCTGGAGTGATAACAGTGTGTCCAAAAACATTCAGTACTTC. V usage is TRBV30 and J usage is TRBJ2-4, with D uncertain. The CDR3 runs 15 residues. Germline CDR1 reads GTSNPN; CDR2 reads SVGIG (reference sequence). Trimming shortened V by 1 base and J by 2 bases, and 12 bases separated the two germline ends.